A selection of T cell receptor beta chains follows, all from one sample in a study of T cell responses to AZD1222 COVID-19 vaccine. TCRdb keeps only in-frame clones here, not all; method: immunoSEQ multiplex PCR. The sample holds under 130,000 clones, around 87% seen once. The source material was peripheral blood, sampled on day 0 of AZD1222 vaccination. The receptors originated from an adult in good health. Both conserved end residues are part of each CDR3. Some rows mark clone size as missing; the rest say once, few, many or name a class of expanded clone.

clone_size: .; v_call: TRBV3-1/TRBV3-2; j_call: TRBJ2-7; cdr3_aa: CASSPEVYGYEQYF
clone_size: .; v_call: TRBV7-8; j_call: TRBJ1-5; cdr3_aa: CASSHVSGGLYQPQHF
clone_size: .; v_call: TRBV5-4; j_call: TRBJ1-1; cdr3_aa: CASSFPPGRGITEAFF
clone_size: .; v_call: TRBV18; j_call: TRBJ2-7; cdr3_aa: CASSPPDRKLYEQYF
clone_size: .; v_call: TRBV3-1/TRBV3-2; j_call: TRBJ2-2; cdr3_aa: CASSQSRGTGELFF
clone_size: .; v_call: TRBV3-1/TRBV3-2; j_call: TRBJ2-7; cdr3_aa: CASSGRESSYEQYF
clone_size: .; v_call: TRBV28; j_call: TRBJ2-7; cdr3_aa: CASRGRYEQYF
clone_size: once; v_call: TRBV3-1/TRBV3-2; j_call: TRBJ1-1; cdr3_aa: CASSQIPGAEAFF
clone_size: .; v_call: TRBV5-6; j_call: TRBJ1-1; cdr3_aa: CASSLIGGNTEAFF
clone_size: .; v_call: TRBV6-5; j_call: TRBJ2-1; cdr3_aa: CASSPWEGGHNEQFF
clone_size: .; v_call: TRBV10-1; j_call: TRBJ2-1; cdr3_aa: CASSEDSSNEQFF
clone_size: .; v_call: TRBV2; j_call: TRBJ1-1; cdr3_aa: CASSPIYAEAFF
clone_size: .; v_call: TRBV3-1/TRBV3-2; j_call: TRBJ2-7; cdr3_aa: CASSQGGSQQYF
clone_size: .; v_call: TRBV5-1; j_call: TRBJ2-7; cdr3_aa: CASRSQGLSYEQYF
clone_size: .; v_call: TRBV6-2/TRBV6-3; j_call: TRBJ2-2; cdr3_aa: CASSLTSGGSGELFF
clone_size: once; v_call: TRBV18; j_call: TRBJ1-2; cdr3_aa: CASSPRGAAGYGYTF
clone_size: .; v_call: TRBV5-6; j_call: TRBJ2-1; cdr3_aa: CASRPTSGGTYNEQFF
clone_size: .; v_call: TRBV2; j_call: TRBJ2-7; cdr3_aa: CASSSPGGGGSYEQYF
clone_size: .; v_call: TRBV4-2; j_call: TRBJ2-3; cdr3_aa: CASSQDPTSYRHTQYF
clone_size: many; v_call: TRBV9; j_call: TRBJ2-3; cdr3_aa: CASSVDPSTDTQYF
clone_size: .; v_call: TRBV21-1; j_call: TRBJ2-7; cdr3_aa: CASSNPLGDSKVGGPGEQYF
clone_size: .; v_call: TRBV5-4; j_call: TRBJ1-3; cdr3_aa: CASSFGTDGNTIYF
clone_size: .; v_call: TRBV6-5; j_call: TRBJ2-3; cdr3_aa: CASSYGSTDTQYF
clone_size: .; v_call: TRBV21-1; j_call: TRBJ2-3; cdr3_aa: CASSKKGGSSDTQYF
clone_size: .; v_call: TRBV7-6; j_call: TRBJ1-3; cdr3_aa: CASSFGQGNTIYF
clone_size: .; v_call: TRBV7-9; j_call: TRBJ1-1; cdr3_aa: CASSLIQGRNTEAFF
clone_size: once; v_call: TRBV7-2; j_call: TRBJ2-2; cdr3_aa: CASSSREAGELFF
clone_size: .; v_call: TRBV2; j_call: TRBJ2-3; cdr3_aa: CASSELGLAGGDTQYF
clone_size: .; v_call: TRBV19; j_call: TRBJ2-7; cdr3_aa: CASRLDRAAYEQYF
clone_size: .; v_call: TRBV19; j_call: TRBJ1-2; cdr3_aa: CASSMGTGVNYGYTF
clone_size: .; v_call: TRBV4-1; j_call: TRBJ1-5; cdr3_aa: CASSQTAWTVYNQPQHF
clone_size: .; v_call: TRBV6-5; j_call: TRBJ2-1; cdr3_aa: CASSYSRENEQFF
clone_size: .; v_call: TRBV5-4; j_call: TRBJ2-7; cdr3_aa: CASSRGANPYEQYF
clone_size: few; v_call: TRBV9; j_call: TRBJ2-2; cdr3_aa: CATRGRTGELFF
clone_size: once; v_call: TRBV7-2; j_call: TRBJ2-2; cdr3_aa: CASSVGTAGELFF
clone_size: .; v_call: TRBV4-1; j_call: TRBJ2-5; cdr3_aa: CASSPRLAEETQYF
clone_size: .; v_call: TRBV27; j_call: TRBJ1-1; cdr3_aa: CASSSGYGRTEAFF
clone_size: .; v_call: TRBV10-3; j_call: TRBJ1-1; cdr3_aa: CAIQSGGMNTEAFF
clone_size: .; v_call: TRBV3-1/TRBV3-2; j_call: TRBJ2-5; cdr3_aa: CASSLAGGALETQYF
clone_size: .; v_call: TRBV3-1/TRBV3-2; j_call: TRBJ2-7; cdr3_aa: CASSPGVDEQYF
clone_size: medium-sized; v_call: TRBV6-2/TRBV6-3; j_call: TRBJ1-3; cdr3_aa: CASSPVGNTIYF
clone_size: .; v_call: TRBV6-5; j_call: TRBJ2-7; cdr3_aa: CASSYKGAGGYEQYF
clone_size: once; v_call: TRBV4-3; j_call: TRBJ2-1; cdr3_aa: CASSQERLLRVDNEQFF
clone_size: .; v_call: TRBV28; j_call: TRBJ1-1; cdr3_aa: CASRGGVWTEAFF
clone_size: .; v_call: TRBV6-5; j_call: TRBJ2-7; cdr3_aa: CASTPRGDIDEQYF
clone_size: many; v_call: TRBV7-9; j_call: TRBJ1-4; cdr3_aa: CASSFSPGQGGEKLFF
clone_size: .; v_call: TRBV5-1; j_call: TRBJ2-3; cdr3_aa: CASSLGGLITDTQYF
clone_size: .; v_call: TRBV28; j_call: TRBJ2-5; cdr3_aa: CASSMGLAGGPGETQYF
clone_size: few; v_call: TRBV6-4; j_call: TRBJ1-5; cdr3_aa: CASSDGENQPQHF
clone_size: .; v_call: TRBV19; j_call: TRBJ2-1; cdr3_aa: CASRSASGSPGNEQFF
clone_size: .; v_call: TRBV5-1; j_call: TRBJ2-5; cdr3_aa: CASSLALAGGPQETQYF